The sequence of this TCR beta chain was determined in a study of cytomegalovirus exposure and HLA in healthy donors. The CDR3 consists of 15 residues. With 3 bases removed from V and 1 base from J, the gap between germline ends came to 10 bases. Germline-derived CDR1 and CDR2 are MNHNS and SASEGT. Use of 60 Vbeta and 13 Jbeta primers characterized the PCR. Clones were read by immunoSEQ multiplex PCR, and TCRdb kept only the in-frame ones, dropping some. This sample's table has 45,000 to 70,000 clones. The chain recombines TRBV6-1 with TRBJ1-5; D is ambiguous. The sequence came from a woman under 40 in good health and CMV-seropositive. The sequencing sample was made of PBMCs. The CDR3 coding sequence is TGTGCCAGCAGTGACCGCGGTCCCAGCAATCAGCCCCAGCATTTT. This sequence encodes CASSDRGPSNQPQHF.